These 13 T cell receptor beta chains came from one sample sequenced in a study of blood T cell repertoires in COVID-19 (TCRdb year 2020). Library preparation was by the immunoSEQ multiplex PCR assay. This is the immuneACCESS table as TCRdb keeps it, with only in-frame sequences that have V and J called. A part of the clones is gone; compared with another copy, unresolved V genes explain less than half, and the rest is unexplained. The sample table holds 100,000 to 150,000 clones, of which 80% to 95% were seen once. In total, the top ten clones hold around 2.1% of the sample. Sequencing used peripheral blood. The receptors come from a man between 50 and 59 years old with COVID-19, enrolled during active disease.

V and J are TRBV5-1 and TRBJ2-7; the D gene is possibly TRBD1 (5 bases). The V end lost 4 bases, the J end lost 0 bases, and 11 bases lay between the germline ends. CDR1 SGHRS and CDR2 YFSETQ come from the germline V gene. The CDR3 has 14 residues. The CDR3 loop is CASSLDSSSYEQYF. CDR3 nucleotide sequence: TGCGCCAGCAGCCTCGACAGTAGCTCCTACGAGCAGTACTTC.

This chain joins TRBV27 and TRBJ1-6, with D uncertain. Trimming took 5 bases from V and 7 from J, leaving 9 bases between them. CDR1 and CDR2 (germline): MNHEY, SMNVEV (reference sequence). The length of the CDR3 is 13 residues. CDR3 sequence (DNA): TGTGCCAGCAGTCCTTTTGCGAATTCACCCCTCCACTTT. It specifies CASSPFANSPLHF.

This clone was detected once. The V call is TRBV20-1, the J call TRBJ2-2, with D possibly matching TRBD1 (6 bases). Trimming took 3 bases from V and 0 from J, leaving 8 bases between them. The CDR3 length is 14 residues. The germline V gene has CDR1 DFQATT and CDR2 SNEGSKA (reference sequence). The CDR3 coding sequence is TGCAGTGCTAGTCGGACAGCGAACACCGGGGAGCTGTTTTTT. This sequence encodes CSASRTANTGELFF.

For the CDR3, the DNA is TGTGCCAGCAGTCTTAAACAGGGGGCGCGGGATGGCTACACCTTC. Translating it yields CASSLKQGARDGYTF. The chain links TRBV2 to TRBJ1-2; 9 nucleotides agree with TRBD1. V shed 5 bases and J 6 bases; nucleotides not matched to a gene: 10. The CDR3 totals 15 residues. From germline, CDR1 is SNHLY and CDR2 FYNNEI.

The chain joins TRBV7-9 to TRBJ2-3, with D possibly TRBD2 on 6 matching bases. V gave up 1 base and J gave up 2 bases, with 13 bases separating them. This CDR3 spans 16 amino acids. The V gene's germline CDR1 is SEHNR and CDR2 FQNEAQ (reference sequence). In nucleotides, the CDR3 is TGTGCCAGCAGCTTAGTGGTCGGGGGAGACACAGATACGCAGTATTTT. Translation: CASSLVVGGDTDTQYF.

The chain uses TRBV20-1 and TRBJ2-3; no clear D. The CDR3 is 11 residues long. The V end was cut by 3 bases, the J end by 10 bases, with 11 bases between. The V gene's germline CDR1 is DFQATT and CDR2 SNEGSKA (reference sequence). The CDR3 nucleotides read TGCAGTGCTAGTTCTCCTAGTGCGCAGTATTTT. Its protein product is CSASSPSAQYF.

V and J are TRBV4-2 and TRBJ2-2; 8 bases fit TRBD2. Trimming removed 4 bases from V and 3 bases from J; junction bases left unmatched: 10. There are 17 residues in the CDR3. Germline-derived CDR1 and CDR2 are LGHNA and YNFKEQ. The CDR3 coding sequence is TGTGCCAGCAGCCTCAAAGCGGGAGACGTGTACACCGGGGAGCTGTTTTTT. Its translation: CASSLKAGDVYTGELFF.

The rearrangement joins TRBV20-1 to TRBJ2-1; possible D gene TRBD1, 6 bases. The germline gives CDR1 DFQATT, CDR2 SNEGSKA (reference sequence). The germline V and J ends were trimmed by 7 bases and 5 bases, with 9 bases remaining between them. The length of the CDR3 is 11 residues. The CDR3 region has the DNA TGCAGTGGGACAGCGCACAATGAGCAGTTCTTC. The encoded protein is CSGTAHNEQFF.

The rearrangement links TRBV15 to TRBJ2-3; 11 bases are shared with TRBD1. Germline V gene sequence: CDR1 LNHNV, CDR2 YYDKDF (reference sequence). Germline trimming cut 8 bases from V and 4 bases from J; bases unmatched to any gene: 8. The CDR3 sequence is 15 residues long. The CDR3 DNA reads as TGTGCCACCGGTTTGGGACAGGGGGGCCCAGATACGCAGTATTTT. Amino acid sequence: CATGLGQGGPDTQYF.

The chain employs TRBV11-2 and TRBJ1-4, with D perhaps matching TRBD1 (6 bases). The V and J ends lost 5 bases and 8 bases respectively, with 12 bases between them. Germline V gene data show CDR1 as SGHAT and CDR2 as FQNNGV. CDR3 length: 13 residues. The CDR3 reads CASSQGIGEKLFF. DNA for the CDR3: TGTGCCAGCAGCCAGGGGATAGGAGAAAAACTGTTTTTT.

The CDR3 is CASRGPNDYGYTF. DNA of the CDR3: TGTGCCAGCAGGGGGCCTAACGACTATGGCTACACCTTC. The rearrangement joins TRBV6-6 to TRBJ1-2; TRBD1 is a possible D gene (5 bases). The V and J ends lost 6 bases and 3 bases respectively, with 11 bases between them. Germline V lookup: CDR1 MNHNY, CDR2 SVGAGI (reference sequence). This CDR3 contains 13 residues.

The chain has TRBV27 and TRBJ1-1; the D gene is possibly TRBD1 (5 bases). V was cut by 6 bases and J by 5 bases, with 16 bases left in between. The V gene's germline CDR1 is MNHEY and CDR2 SMNVEV (reference sequence). The CDR3 sequence is 14 residues long. This CDR3 is CASRLPGQGTEAFF. The CDR3 region has the DNA TGTGCCAGCAGGCTACCAGGGCAAGGTACTGAAGCTTTCTTT.

The genes are TRBV5-4 and TRBJ2-2; weak D call: TRBD2 (5 bases). CDR1 is SGHNT and CDR2 is YYREEE in the germline V gene (reference sequence). Trimming shortened V by 0 bases and J by 8 bases, and 11 bases separated the two germline ends. The CDR3 loop spans 14 amino acids. The CDR3 protein is CASSLALARGELFF. The CDR3 DNA reads as TGTGCCAGCAGCTTGGCTCTAGCTCGTGGGGAGCTGTTTTTT.